The present T cell receptor beta chain was sequenced within a study of T-cell memory formation after mild COVID-19. Whole-study findings and limits: Contracting clones from day 15 to 85 had balanced CD4/CD8; later expanders favoured CD4+.

On this clonotype itself: Its antigen is currently unknown.

TCRdb independently ran MiXCR on the 5' RACE reads; one entry per CDR3 protein. This sample yields hundreds of thousands of distinct CDR3 sequences, of which around 27% are seen a single time; under 15% belongs to the top ten. The CDR3 spans 16 residues. Germline assignment: CDR1 KGHDR and CDR2 SFDVKD. V dropped 4 bases and J dropped 5; count of bases not matched to a gene: 7. The sample comprised PBMCs or a T cell subset sorted from them (not recorded which). The chain employs TRBV24-1 and TRBJ2-5; TRBD1 matches 12 bases. This clonotype was sampled from an adult woman who had mild COVID-19 (a few samples of this study predate the infection). Cell type and time point are not known. CDR3 protein: CATSDRGTGGGETQYF. As DNA, the CDR3 is TGTGCCACCAGTGACCGAGGGACAGGGGGCGGCGAGACCCAGTACTTC.